This entry describes one T cell receptor (beta chain). What it binds is not known. The CDR3 extends over 15 amino acids. The germline gives CDR1 SGHRS, CDR2 YFSETQ. The V and J ends lost 0 bases and 0 bases respectively, with 7 bases between them. The assay was immunoSEQ multiplex PCR, and TCRdb's table has in-frame clones only and misses some. The sample lists 20,000 to 30,000 clones; 76% were seen once. Within the ViraFEST assay, antigen-specific CD4+ T cells underwent expansion with viral peptide pools prior to sequencing. Following a 10-day culture, CD4+ T cells were purified. People in the vaccine group had not been infected with SARS-CoV-2 before, and their nucleocapsid antibodies were negative. The data derive from a study of vaccination effects on CD4 cells after COVID-19.

The chain uses TRBV5-1 and TRBJ2-1, with D possibly matching TRBD2 (5 bases). Sample: CD4+ T cells from PBMCs cultured with HCoV-NL63 spike peptides, taken before COVID-19 vaccination. The source of this sequence is a human donor who received a COVID-19 vaccine. CDR3 residues: CASSLGGDSYNEQFF. CDR3 sequence (DNA): TGCGCCAGCAGCTTGGGGGGAGACTCCTACAATGAGCAGTTCTTC.